This T cell receptor (beta chain) emerged from a study of blood T cells in healthy people across ages. CDR3 length equals 17 residues. CDR1 is SGHRS, CDR2 YFSETQ, per germline. As regards this clonotype: Sequence at one end of the junction differs from germline and may be a read error.

Primed by a sample-barcoded 5' primer and a J-beta primer mix, a second PCR proceeded for 7 to 11 cycles. Every cDNA was tagged by a template-switch adaptor with 12 random nucleotides. Every sample gave at least 3 million paired-end reads containing CDR3. MiXCR was run by TCRdb on the 5' RACE reads, yielding one entry per CDR3 protein. The sample shows some 1,800,000 distinct CDR3 sequences, 39% of them seen only once. This chain joins TRBV5-1 and TRBJ2-6; D might be TRBD1 (7 bases). This TCR was recovered from a human donor in good health. The sample consisted of blood. Here the CDR3 DNA reads TGCGCCAGCAGCTTGGGGTCAGGGGGGCTCGGGGCCAGCGTCCTGACTTTC. Translation: CASSLGSGGLGASVLTF.